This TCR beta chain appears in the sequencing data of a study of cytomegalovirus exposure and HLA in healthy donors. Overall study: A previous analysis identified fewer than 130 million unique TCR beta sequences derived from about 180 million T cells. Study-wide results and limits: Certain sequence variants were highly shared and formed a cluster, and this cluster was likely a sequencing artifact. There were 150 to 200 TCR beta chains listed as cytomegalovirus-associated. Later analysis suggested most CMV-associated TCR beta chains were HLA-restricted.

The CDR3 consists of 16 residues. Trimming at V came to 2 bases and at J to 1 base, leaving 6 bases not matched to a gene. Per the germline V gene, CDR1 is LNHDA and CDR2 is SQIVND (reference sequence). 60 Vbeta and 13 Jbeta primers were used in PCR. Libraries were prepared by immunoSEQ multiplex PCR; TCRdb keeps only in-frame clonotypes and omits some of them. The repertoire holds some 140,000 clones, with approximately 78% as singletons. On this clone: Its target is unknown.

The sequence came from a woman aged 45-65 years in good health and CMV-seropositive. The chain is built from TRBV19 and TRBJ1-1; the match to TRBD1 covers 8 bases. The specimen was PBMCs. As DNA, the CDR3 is TGTGCCAGTAGTATACGCCCGGGACAGGAGAACACTGAAGCTTTCTTT. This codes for CASSIRPGQENTEAFF.